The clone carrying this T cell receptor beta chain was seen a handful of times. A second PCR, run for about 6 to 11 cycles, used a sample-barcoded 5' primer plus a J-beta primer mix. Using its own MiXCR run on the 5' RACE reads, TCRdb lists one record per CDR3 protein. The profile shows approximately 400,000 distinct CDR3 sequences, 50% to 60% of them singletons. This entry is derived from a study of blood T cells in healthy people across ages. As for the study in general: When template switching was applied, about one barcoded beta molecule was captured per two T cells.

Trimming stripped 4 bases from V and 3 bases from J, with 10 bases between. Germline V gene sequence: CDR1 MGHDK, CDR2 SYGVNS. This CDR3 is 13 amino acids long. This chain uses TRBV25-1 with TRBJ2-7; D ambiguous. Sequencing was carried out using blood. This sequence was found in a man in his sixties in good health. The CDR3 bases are TGTGCCAGCAGTGTGACTGATAACTACGAGCAGTACTTC. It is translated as CASSVTDNYEQYF.